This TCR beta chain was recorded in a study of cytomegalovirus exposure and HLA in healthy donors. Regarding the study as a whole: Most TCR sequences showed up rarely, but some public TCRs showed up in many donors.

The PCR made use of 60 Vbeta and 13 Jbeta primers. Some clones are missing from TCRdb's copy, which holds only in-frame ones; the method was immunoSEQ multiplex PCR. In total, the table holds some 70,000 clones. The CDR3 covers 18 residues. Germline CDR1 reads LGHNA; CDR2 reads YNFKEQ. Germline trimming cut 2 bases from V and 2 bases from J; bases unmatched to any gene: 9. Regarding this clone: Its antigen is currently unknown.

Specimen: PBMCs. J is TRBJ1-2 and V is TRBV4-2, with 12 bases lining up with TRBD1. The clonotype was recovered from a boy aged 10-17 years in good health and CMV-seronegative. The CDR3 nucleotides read TGTGCCAGCAGCCAACTTTACGGAGGGACAGGGGGCAACTATGGCTACACCTTC. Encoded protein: CASSQLYGGTGGNYGYTF.